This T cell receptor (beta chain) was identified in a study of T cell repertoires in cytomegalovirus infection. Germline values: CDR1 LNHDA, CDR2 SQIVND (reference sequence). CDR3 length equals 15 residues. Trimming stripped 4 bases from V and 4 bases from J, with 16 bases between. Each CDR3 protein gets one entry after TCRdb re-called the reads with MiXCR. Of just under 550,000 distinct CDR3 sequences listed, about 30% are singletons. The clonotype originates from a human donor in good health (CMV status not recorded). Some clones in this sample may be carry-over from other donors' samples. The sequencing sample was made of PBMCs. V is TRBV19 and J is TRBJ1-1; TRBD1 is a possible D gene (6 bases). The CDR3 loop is CASSRKRGGSTEAFF. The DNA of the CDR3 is TGTGCCAGTAGTAGAAAGAGAGGGGGGAGCACTGAAGCTTTCTTT.